Listed here are 29 T cell receptor beta chains from one sample, sequenced in a study of T-cell reconstitution after alpha-beta-depleted transplantation in children (dated by TCRdb to 2015 to 2016). Receptor amplification or capture employed PCR. The run used an Illumina HiSeq 2500. To normalize quantification of the TCRbeta repertoire, the TCR libraries were built with molecular barcoding that relied on unique molecular identifiers. The public reads were reprocessed in TCRdb via fastp at Q25 and MiXCR, keeping in-frame beta chains. Every CDR3 protein is listed once, alongside the most common genes and DNA of its rows. For this sample the table gives about 830,000 distinct CDR3 sequences, of which roughly 15% were detected only once. The ten largest clones capture under 6% of the sample. Read against the paper, the sample's treatment or condition label means: allogeneic hematopoietic cell transplantation with graft depleted of TCRalphabeta T cells and CD19 B cells.

Here the sequenced sample was PBMCs, mostly from graft donor cells, taken 360 days after TCRalphabeta/CD19-depleted stem cell transplant. The receptors were sampled from a male patient aged 5 to 17 who had a stem cell transplant for acute lymphoblastic leukemia, so the T cells may come from the graft donor.

The rearrangement links TRBV14 to TRBJ1-3, with TRBD1 matching over 7 bases. Germline lookup yields CDR1 SGHDN and CDR2 FVKESK. Losses at the gene ends were 4 bases for V and 0 bases for J; bases not matched to a gene: 6. CDR3 length: 16 amino acids. The CDR3 DNA follows: TGTGCCAGCAGCCGCTTAGGGGGCCCCTCTGGAAACACCATATATTTT. Protein: CASSRLGGPSGNTIYF.

The chain has TRBV5-6 and TRBJ1-1, with a tentative D call TRBD1 (5 bases). CDR1 and CDR2 from the germline V gene are SGHDT and YYEEEE. V gave up 7 bases and J gave up 2 bases, with 15 bases separating them. CDR3 length: 14 amino acids. CDR3 in amino acids: CASLPLGRNTEAFF. In DNA, the CDR3 is TGTGCCAGCCTTCCGCTGGGGCGAAACACTGAAGCTTTCTTT. The full variable domain, rest sourced from reference TRBV5-6 and TRBJ1-1, is DAGVTQSPTHLIKTRGQQVTLRCSPKSGHDTVSWYQQALGQGPQFIFQYYEEEERQRGNFPDRFSGHQFPNYSSELNVNALLLGDSALYLCASLPLGRNTEAFFGQGTRLTVV.

The chain uses TRBV18 and TRBJ2-4, with 8 bases identical to TRBD2. Germline CDR1 and CDR2: KGHSH and LQKENI. The CDR3 is 17 residues long. Trimming removed 0 bases from V and 8 bases from J; junction bases left unmatched: 12. The CDR3 nucleotides are TGTGCCAGCTCACCACCGAGAACGGGAGGGACCAGGGACATTCAGTACTTC. Amino acids: CASSPPRTGGTRDIQYF.

This chain links TRBV7-9 with TRBJ2-3; 7 positions match TRBD1. The CDR3 runs 15 residues. Germline V CDR1 and CDR2: SEHNR, FQNEAQ (reference sequence). With V trimmed by 1 base and J by 4 bases, 5 bases remained unmatched. Written as DNA, the CDR3 is TGTGCCAGCAGCTTAGTCGGACAGGCGCCAGATACGCAGTATTTT. Its protein is CASSLVGQAPDTQYF.

The table lists this clonotype with many counts. V is TRBV6-2 or TRBV6-3 and J is TRBJ1-1; no reliable D call. V was shortened by 2 bases and J by 1 base, with 11 bases between the two germline ends. Looked up from germline, CDR1 is MNHEY and CDR2 is SVGEGT. The CDR3 has 15 residues. The DNA for the CDR3 is TGTGCCAGCAGTTACAGTTCTTGGGGGAACACTGAAGCTTTCTTT. Amino acid sequence: CASSYSSWGNTEAFF.

A few counts support this clonotype. The chain is built from TRBV6-2 or TRBV6-3 and TRBJ2-3, with 10 bases aligning to TRBD2. The CDR3 length is 15 residues. J was trimmed by 6 bases and V by 6 bases; bases with no gene match: 9. CDR1 is MNHEY and CDR2 is SVGEGT in the germline V gene. The CDR3 DNA reads TGTGCCAGCAGGGTCCGACTAGCGGGCTGGGATACGCAGTATTTT. Its translation: CASRVRLAGWDTQYF.

This clonotype was seen a handful of times. The chain is built from TRBV19 and TRBJ2-1; TRBD2 matches at 7 bases. This CDR3 has 13 residues. Unmatched junction bases numbered 14, after V lost 9 bases and J lost 12 bases. Germline CDR1 LNHDA, CDR2 SQIVND (reference sequence). For the CDR3, the DNA is TGTGCCAGCGGGACTACTACCGCTATACGGCAGTTCTTC. The encoded protein is CASGTTTAIRQFF.

In its sample, this clonotype was seen a few times. The chain employs TRBV3-1 and TRBJ2-3; 11 bases line up with TRBD1. Germline loops: CDR1 LGHDT, CDR2 YNNKEL (reference sequence). The CDR3 covers 13 residues. The CDR3 is CAGDRGATDTQYF. As DNA, the CDR3 is TGTGCGGGGGACAGGGGGGCCACAGATACGCAGTATTTT.

This clonotype was counted a few times. V and J are TRBV5-1 and TRBJ2-7, with no clear D. This CDR3 has 17 amino acids. Trimming removed 0 bases from V and 3 bases from J, with 19 bases in between. Germline V gene sequence: CDR1 SGHRS, CDR2 YFSETQ. CDR3 bases: TGCGCCAGCAGCTTGGCCGCCGATGGGTTCATGAACTACGAGCAGTACTTC. It specifies CASSLAADGFMNYEQYF.

This clonotype was seen more than once but under ten times. V and J are TRBV4-1 and TRBJ2-7; perhaps TRBD2 as D (6 bases). This CDR3 is 14 amino acids long. CDR1 and CDR2 from the germline V gene are MGHRA and YSYEKL. V gave up 2 bases and J gave up 7 bases, with 15 bases separating them. CDR3 in amino acids: CASSQTAGSQEQYF. The DNA of the CDR3 is TGCGCCAGCAGCCAAACGGCGGGGTCTCAGGAGCAGTACTTC.

The chain is built from TRBV2 and TRBJ2-7; TRBD1 might be the D (5 bases). The CDR3 totals 14 residues. Trimming stripped 6 bases from V and 0 bases from J, with 12 bases between. Germline V gene data show CDR1 as SNHLY and CDR2 as FYNNEI. The CDR3 region is CASRAGLSSYEQYF. The DNA for the CDR3 is TGTGCCAGCAGGGCAGGGCTAAGCTCCTACGAGCAGTACTTC.

The chain uses TRBV12-3 or TRBV12-4 and TRBJ2-1; D gene ambiguous. The length of the CDR3 is 12 residues. V was cut by 3 bases and J by 10 bases, with 10 bases left in between. The chain's CDR3 is CASSLESGEQFF. The DNA of the CDR3 is TGTGCCAGCAGTTTGGAGTCTGGAGAGCAGTTCTTC.

The genes are TRBV5-5 and TRBJ2-5; D might be TRBD2 (6 bases). The germline V gene encodes CDR1 SGHKS and CDR2 YYEKEE (reference sequence). Trimming removed 0 bases from V and 4 bases from J, with 10 bases in between. The CDR3 covers 14 residues. The CDR3 DNA sequence: TGTGCCAGCAGCTTGGATCGGGGGATAGAGACCCAGTACTTC. This codes for CASSLDRGIETQYF.

This chain connects TRBV15 to TRBJ2-5; TRBD2 aligns across 14 bases. CDR3 length: 18 amino acids. Germline V gives CDR1 LNHNV, CDR2 YYDKDF (reference sequence). V dropped 0 bases and J dropped 3; count of bases not matched to a gene: 6. CDR3: CATSREGTSGRVEETQYF. DNA for the CDR3: TGTGCCACCAGCAGAGAGGGGACTAGCGGGAGAGTGGAAGAGACCCAGTACTTC.

This clonotype has a handful of counts. The CDR3 region has the DNA TGCAGTGCTGGGCCCTGGGGGACCTACGAGCAGTACTTC. Amino acid sequence: CSAGPWGTYEQYF. The gene calls are TRBV20-1 and TRBJ2-7, with D perhaps TRBD1 or TRBD2 (5 bases each). The length of the CDR3 is 13 residues. V shed 5 bases and J shed 2 bases, with 13 bases lying between them. The V gene's germline CDR1 is DFQATT and CDR2 SNEGSKA (reference sequence).

In its sample, this clonotype was seen a few times. The V and J genes are TRBV3-1 and TRBJ2-1; perhaps TRBD2 as D (5 bases). CDR1 is LGHDT, CDR2 YNNKEL, per germline (reference sequence). With 8 bases removed from V and 2 bases from J, the gap between germline ends came to 10 bases. The length of the CDR3 is 13 residues. This CDR3 is CASRSAAYNEQFF. The CDR3 DNA is TGTGCCAGCCGTAGCGCCGCCTACAATGAGCAGTTCTTC.

CDR3 sequence reads: CASSLAPRGGEQFF. CDR3 nucleotides: TGCGCCAGCAGCTTGGCACCCCGGGGGGGGGAGCAGTTCTTC. The chain combines TRBV5-1 with TRBJ2-1, with TRBD2 matching over 8 bases. Losses at the gene ends were 0 bases for V and 10 bases for J; bases not matched to a gene: 6. Germline CDR1 and CDR2: SGHRS and YFSETQ. The CDR3 covers 14 residues.

This clonotype was recorded a few times. The genes are TRBV27 and TRBJ1-2; D is undetermined. The CDR3 has 13 residues. CDR1 is MNHEY, CDR2 SMNVEV, per germline (reference sequence). Trimming took 5 bases from V and 2 from J, leaving 9 bases between them. For the CDR3, the DNA is TGTGCCAGCAGTGGAACGGCCAACTATGGCTACACCTTC. It specifies CASSGTANYGYTF.

This clonotype was recorded a few times. This chain links TRBV20-1 with TRBJ2-1; TRBD2 matches at 14 bases. CDR1 is DFQATT and CDR2 is SNEGSKA in the germline V gene (reference sequence). This CDR3 has 16 amino acids. V shed 1 base, J shed 4 bases, and the junction held 3 bases outside the gene matches. CDR3 DNA sequence: TGCAGTGCTAGAGGGACTAGCGGGAGGCCTTACAATGAGCAGTTCTTC. It specifies CSARGTSGRPYNEQFF.

This chain uses TRBV5-1 with TRBJ2-5, with 12 bases fitting TRBD1. CDR3 length: 15 amino acids. Germline assignment: CDR1 SGHRS and CDR2 YFSETQ. Germline trimming cut 4 bases from V and 4 bases from J; bases unmatched to any gene: 5. The CDR3 region has the DNA TGCGCCAGCAGCGGGACAGGGGGCCGGGGAGAGACCCAGTACTTC. It yields the protein CASSGTGGRGETQYF.

The V call is TRBV6-1, the J call TRBJ2-1, with D unresolved. With 0 bases removed from V and 0 bases from J, the gap between germline ends came to 12 bases. Germline CDR1 MNHNS, CDR2 SASEGT. The CDR3 is 17 residues long. CDR3 region: CASSEAFFISSYNEQFF. CDR3 bases: TGTGCCAGCAGTGAAGCCTTCTTCATTAGCTCCTACAATGAGCAGTTCTTC.

This clonotype was observed a handful of times. The chain links TRBV9 to TRBJ2-1; the D gene is possibly TRBD2 (5 bases). V gave up 1 base and J gave up 8 bases, with 7 bases separating them. CDR1 is SGDLS and CDR2 is YYNGEE in the germline V gene. This CDR3 has 12 residues. CDR3 DNA: TGTGCCAGCAGCGTACTAGCCGATGAGCAGTTCTTC. Translated: CASSVLADEQFF.

This clonotype showed up just once. The rearrangement uses TRBV6-2 or TRBV6-3 and TRBJ2-2; D is unresolved. This CDR3 comprises 13 residues. Trimming stripped 10 bases from V and 1 base from J, with 10 bases between. Germline loops: CDR1 MNHEY, CDR2 SVGEGT. The CDR3 DNA sequence: TGTGCCACCGACCTTCAGAACACCGGGGAGCTGTTTTTT. Its protein product is CATDLQNTGELFF.

V gene TRBV29-1 combines with J gene TRBJ2-7; TRBD1 agrees at 7 bases. V lost 6 bases to trimming and J lost 0 bases; unmatched junction nucleotides: 11. From germline, CDR1 is SQVTM and CDR2 ANQGSEA. This CDR3 spans 15 amino acids. CDR3 DNA sequence: TGCAGCGTGAGGGGGACAGCTTCCTACTCCTACGAGCAGTACTTC. Its translation: CSVRGTASYSYEQYF.

V is TRBV12-3 or TRBV12-4 and J is TRBJ2-1; 9 nucleotides match TRBD2. The CDR3 is 15 amino acids. V lost 3 bases to trimming and J lost 5 bases; unmatched junction nucleotides: 5. CDR3 residues: CASSLGLATHNEQFF. CDR3 bases: TGTGCCAGCAGTTTGGGACTAGCCACCCACAATGAGCAGTTCTTC.

This clonotype has more than one count but fewer than ten. The chain couples TRBV5-1 to TRBJ2-7; 8 bases align to TRBD1. Trimming at V came to 2 bases and at J to 3 bases, leaving 13 bases not matched to a gene. The CDR3 covers 17 residues. Germline values: CDR1 SGHRS, CDR2 YFSETQ. Written as DNA, the CDR3 is TGCGCCAGCAGCTTACCGTCATCTGGGACAGGAGTCTACGAGCAGTACTTC. Amino acids: CASSLPSSGTGVYEQYF.

The chain has TRBV27 and TRBJ1-4; no clear D gene. The CDR3 is made up of 19 amino acids. V was cut by 0 bases and J by 8 bases, with 25 bases left in between. Germline lookup yields CDR1 MNHEY and CDR2 SMNVEV (reference sequence). The DNA of the CDR3 is TGTGCCAGCAGTTTATCGTCTAGTTTTATGGGCGCCAGGAGCGAAAAACTGTTTTTT. It yields the protein CASSLSSSFMGARSEKLFF.

This clonotype showed up just a few times. The gene calls are TRBV13 and TRBJ2-7; D ambiguous. CDR1 and CDR2 from the germline V gene are PRHDT and FYEKMQ (reference sequence). V was cut by 0 bases and J by 4 bases, with 16 bases left in between. The CDR3 extends over 16 amino acids. CDR3 in amino acids: CASSLGRARPWYEQYF. CDR3 nucleotide sequence: TGTGCCAGCAGCTTAGGCCGGGCTAGACCCTGGTACGAGCAGTACTTC.

This clonotype came up a few times. CDR3 in DNA: TGTGCCAGCAGCCCGGGACTAGGGTGGTATGAGCAGTTCTTC. Residues: CASSPGLGWYEQFF. The chain has TRBV7-3 and TRBJ2-1, with TRBD2 matching over 8 bases. The length of the CDR3 is 14 residues. Losses at the gene ends were 5 bases for V and 8 bases for J; bases not matched to a gene: 8. The V gene's germline CDR1 is SGHTA and CDR2 FQGTGA.